These T cell receptor beta chains were read from a single sample in a study of a mutant IDH1 vaccine in newly diagnosed glioma. These TCRs are of unknown antigen specificity. Profiled with immunoSEQ multiplex PCR; TCRdb holds only in-frame clones, not every one. In the table there are approximately 60,000 clones, around 85% of which are singletons. The specimen was PBMCs, collected from a glioma patient whose treatment included an IDH1 peptide vaccine. The receptors originated from a man between 40 and 49 years old with glioma. Each CDR3 is given with its conserved first and last residue. A D gene is named only where the DNA matches it firmly.

.	TRBV21-1	TRBJ2-3	TGTGCCAGCAGCAAACGAGTAGCGGGTTCATGGACGCAGTATTTT	CASSKRVAGSWTQYF
.	TRBV27	TRBJ2-1	TGTGCCAGCAGTGACTCCTACAATGAGCAGTTCTTC	CASSDSYNEQFF
.	TRBV4-3	TRBJ1-1	TGCGCCAGCAGTGAGGGCCTGAACACTGAAGCTTTCTTT	CASSEGLNTEAFF
.	TRBV6-5	TRBJ1-2	TGTGCCAGCAGTTACAAGGACATTAACTATGGCTACACCTTC	CASSYKDINYGYTF
.	TRBV9	TRBJ2-5	TGTGCCAGCAGCGCATCCCCACAAGAGACCCAGTACTTC	CASSASPQETQYF
.	TRBV4-1	TRBJ1-5	TGCGCCAGCAGCCAAGATGGGAGGGGAGGCAATCAGCCCCAGCATTTT	CASSQDGRGGNQPQHF
.	TRBV9	TRBJ2-1	TGTGCCAGCAGTAAACAGGGTCAGAGCAATGAGCAGTTCTTC	CASSKQGQSNEQFF
TRBD1	TRBV7-8	TRBJ2-5	TGTGCCAGCAGCTTGCAAGACAGGGTTGAAGAGACCCAGTACTTC	CASSLQDRVEETQYF
TRBD2	TRBV2	TRBJ2-2	TGCCTATACGCTAGCGGGAGGGGGGAGCTGTTTTTT	CLYASGRGELFF
TRBD2	TRBV7-2	TRBJ2-7	TGTGCCAGCGGTCGGACTAGCGGGATTATATACGAGCAGTACTTC	CASGRTSGIIYEQYF
.	TRBV29-1	TRBJ2-7	TGCAGCGTTGAAGTCTCCAATTCCCACGAGCAGTACTTC	CSVEVSNSHEQYF
.	TRBV5-1	TRBJ2-7	TGCGCCAGCAGCTCCGGACTGGAATTCTACGAGCAGTACTTC	CASSSGLEFYEQYF
TRBD2	TRBV6-6	TRBJ2-7	TGTGCCAGCAGTCGGGAGGGACTCCCATCCGGCGAGCAGTACTTC	CASSREGLPSGEQYF
TRBD2	TRBV11-2	TRBJ2-7	TGTGCCAGCAGCTTAGGAGGACTAGCCACAATCCACTACGAGCAGTACTTC	CASSLGGLATIHYEQYF
TRBD2	TRBV7-6	TRBJ2-7	TGTGCCAGCAGCTTAAATCGGGAGGGAGAACTGGTCGAGCAGTACTTC	CASSLNREGELVEQYF